Shown below are 18 T cell receptor beta chains from a single sample sequenced in a study of T cell repertoires in cytomegalovirus infection. A single record per CDR3 protein comes from TCRdb applying MiXCR to the reads. Of hundreds of thousands of distinct CDR3 sequences in the sample, around 18% were seen once. Sequenced sample: PBMCs. These receptor sequences come from a human donor in good health (CMV status not recorded). Some clones in this sample may be carry-over from other donors' samples.

The V gene is TRBV20-1, the J gene TRBJ2-5; 7 nucleotides align to TRBD1. This CDR3 is 13 amino acids long. J was trimmed by 1 base and V by 6 bases; bases with no gene match: 5. Germline CDR1 is DFQATT and CDR2 is SNEGSKA (reference sequence). The CDR3 is CSATGTVQETQYF. The DNA of the CDR3 is TGCAGTGCCACTGGGACAGTCCAAGAGACCCAGTACTTC.

Ten or more counts support this clonotype. This rearrangement joins TRBV6-1 to TRBJ2-1, with 8 bases fitting TRBD2. The junction had 10 bases not matched to a gene; V was cut back by 5 bases and J by 7 bases. There are 15 residues in the CDR3. Germline-derived CDR1 and CDR2 are MNHNS and SASEGT. As DNA, the CDR3 is TGTGCCAGCAGTTACGTGGGACTAGGTTTTAATGAGCAGTTCTTC. Protein: CASSYVGLGFNEQFF.

This clonotype showed up just a few times. This chain uses TRBV7-8 with TRBJ2-1; 11 nucleotides match TRBD2. CDR3 size: 17 residues. Germline V gives CDR1 SGHVS, CDR2 FQNEAQ. Trimming took 0 bases from V and 9 from J; bases not matched to a gene: 10. The CDR3 DNA reads TGTGCCAGCAGCTTAGCGTCCCTAGCGGGAGGTTCAGGTGAGCAGTTCTTC. It yields the protein CASSLASLAGGSGEQFF.

This clonotype was seen many times. The genes are TRBV7-7 and TRBJ2-1; possibly TRBD2 for D (5 bases). The V end lost 3 bases, the J end lost 0 bases, and 9 bases lay between the germline ends. CDR3 size: 15 residues. Per the germline V gene, CDR1 is SSHAT and CDR2 is FNYEAQ (reference sequence). The CDR3 spells CASSFRRRSYNEQFF. In DNA, the CDR3 is TGTGCCAGCAGCTTTCGGAGGCGCTCCTACAATGAGCAGTTCTTC.

This clonotype turned up a few times. The chain employs TRBV19 and TRBJ1-5; TRBD1 is a possible D gene (5 bases). The CDR3 length is 15 residues. Germline V gene sequence: CDR1 LNHDA, CDR2 SQIVND (reference sequence). V was cut by 5 bases and J by 4 bases, with 15 bases left in between. CDR3 residues: CASSPRFGGNQPQHF. For the CDR3, the DNA is TGTGCCAGTAGTCCCCGATTTGGGGGAAATCAGCCCCAGCATTTT.

This rearrangement joins TRBV12-3 or TRBV12-4 to TRBJ2-1; 7 positions match TRBD2. The CDR3 contains 16 residues. V lost 3 bases, J lost 2 bases, and 7 bases stayed unmatched. CDR3 amino acids: CASSFLAGVAYNEQFF. The CDR3 nucleotides are TGTGCCAGCAGTTTTTTGGCGGGAGTAGCCTACAATGAGCAGTTCTTC.

This rearrangement joins TRBV20-1 to TRBJ1-2, with a weak D call TRBD1 (5 bases). V lost 6 bases and J lost 0, with 11 bases in between. In germline, CDR1 is DFQATT, CDR2 SNEGSKA (reference sequence). The CDR3 has 13 amino acids. CDR3 in amino acids: CSAPGSANYGYTF. As DNA, the CDR3 is TGCAGTGCCCCAGGGTCAGCTAACTATGGCTACACCTTC.

This rearrangement joins TRBV7-6 to TRBJ1-4, with 10 positions matching TRBD1. V lost 5 bases and J lost 7; bases outside the gene matches: 7. The CDR3 spans 15 residues. Germline assignment: CDR1 SGHVS and CDR2 FNYEAQ. CDR3 amino acids: CASSPTGGLVEKLFF. In nucleotides, the CDR3 is TGTGCCAGCAGCCCGACAGGGGGCCTGGTTGAAAAACTGTTTTTT.

This clonotype was detected a few times. CDR3 residues: CASSVDSLGAFF. The CDR3 coding sequence is TGTGCCAGCAGCGTAGACAGCTTAGGAGCTTTCTTT. The chain couples TRBV7-2 to TRBJ1-1; D possibly corresponds to TRBD1 (5 bases). The length of the CDR3 is 12 residues. Per the germline V gene, CDR1 is SGHTA and CDR2 is FQGNSA. V dropped 5 bases and J dropped 10 bases, with 14 bases sitting between them.

This clonotype was found a few times. This chain joins TRBV6-1 and TRBJ2-1; 7 nucleotides line up with TRBD1. V lost 5 bases, J lost 3 bases, and 4 bases stayed unmatched. The CDR3 runs to 14 residues. Looked up from germline, CDR1 is MNHNS and CDR2 is SASEGT. For the CDR3, the DNA is TGTGCCAGCAGTAGGGGGCGCTTCTACAATGAGCAGTTCTTC. Amino acids: CASSRGRFYNEQFF.

This clonotype was observed many times. The rearrangement links TRBV7-2 to TRBJ2-2; D might be TRBD2 (6 bases). Germline CDR1 SGHTA, CDR2 FQGNSA. CDR3 length: 15 residues. Trimming left V 10 bases short and J 0 bases short, with 15 bases between. CDR3 bases: TGTGCCACCTCGGGTGGCGGGGCGAACACCGGGGAGCTGTTTTTT. As protein: CATSGGGANTGELFF.

This clonotype was observed many times. The CDR3 is CASKAEGGFKPQHF. CDR3 sequence (DNA): TGTGCCAGCAAGGCGGAAGGGGGTTTTAAGCCCCAGCATTTT. The rearrangement links TRBV2 to TRBJ1-5; a weak D match, TRBD1 (6 bases). Trimming took 7 bases from V and 8 from J, leaving 18 bases between them. Per the germline V gene, CDR1 is SNHLY and CDR2 is FYNNEI. The length of the CDR3 is 14 residues.

The J gene is TRBJ2-2, the V gene TRBV11-3, with TRBD1 identical over 10 bases. The germline gives CDR1 SGHNT, CDR2 YENEEA. The CDR3 runs to 16 residues. With V trimmed by 5 bases and J by 8 bases, 11 bases remained unmatched. The CDR3 reads CASSRRGQGSPGELFF. DNA for the CDR3: TGTGCCAGCAGCCGGCGGGGACAGGGGTCACCGGGGGAGCTGTTTTTT. The entire variable domain, with the rest obtained from reference TRBV11-3 and TRBJ2-2, is as follows: EAGVVQSPRYKIIEKKQPVAFWCNPISGHNTLYWYLQNLGQGPELLIRYENEEAVDDSQLPKDRFSAERLKGVDSTLKIQPAELGDSAVYLCASSRRGQGSPGELFFGEGSRLTVL.

The gene calls are TRBV5-1 and TRBJ1-1; 7 bases are shared with TRBD1. The V gene's germline CDR1 is SGHRS and CDR2 YFSETQ. J gave up 2 bases and V 4 bases, and 11 bases lay outside the gene matches. This CDR3 region has 16 residues. CDR3 bases: TGCGCCAGCAGCCCGCAGGCGAAGGGGGCTAACACTGAAGCTTTCTTT. Translating gives CASSPQAKGANTEAFF. Full variable domain (outside the CDR3, taken from reference TRBV5-1 and TRBJ1-1): KAGVTQTPRYLIKTRGQQVTLSCSPISGHRSVSWYQQTPGQGLQFLFEYFSETQRNKGNFPGRFSGRQFSNSRSEMNVSTLELGDSALYLCASSPQAKGANTEAFFGQGTRLTVV.

This sequence joins TRBV15 and TRBJ2-1; D might be TRBD2 (6 bases). The CDR3 consists of 13 residues. Trimming removed 3 bases from V and 8 bases from J, with 11 bases in between. Germline loops: CDR1 LNHNV, CDR2 YYDKDF (reference sequence). The CDR3 protein is CATSRMSSDEQFF. In nucleotides, the CDR3 is TGTGCCACCAGCAGGATGTCTAGCGATGAGCAGTTCTTC. The full variable domain, completed using reference TRBV15 and TRBJ2-1, is DAMVIQNPRYQVTQFGKPVTLSCSQTLNHNVMYWYQQKSSQAPKLLFHYYDKDFNNEADTPDNFQSRRPNTSFCFLDIRSPGLGDTAMYLCATSRMSSDEQFFGPGTRLTVL.

This clonotype was found a few times. The chain employs TRBV7-2 and TRBJ2-7; D gene ambiguous. Trimming pared 3 bases from V and 2 bases from J, leaving 8 bases between. Germline lookup yields CDR1 SGHTA and CDR2 FQGNSA. The CDR3 loop spans 13 amino acids. The CDR3 bases are TGTGCCAGCAGCTTTCCACTGGCCTACGAGCAGTACTTC. It yields the protein CASSFPLAYEQYF.

This clonotype has ten or more counts. The genes are TRBV7-2 and TRBJ2-7, with TRBD2 as a possible D gene (5 bases). The V gene's germline CDR1 is SGHTA and CDR2 FQGNSA. The V end was cut by 1 base, the J end by 6 bases, with 10 bases between. This CDR3 has 13 residues. The CDR3 nucleotides are TGTGCCAGCAGCTTAGGAGGGTACGGCGAGCAGTACTTC. Translated, it gives CASSLGGYGEQYF.

The rearrangement links TRBV11-3 to TRBJ1-1, with D hard to call. The germline CDR1 and CDR2 sequences are SGHNT and YENEEA. Trimming removed 5 bases from V and 5 bases from J, with 12 bases in between. CDR3 length: 13 amino acids. CDR3 DNA sequence: TGTGCCAGCAGCAGAGATGCGCTTACTGAAGCTTTCTTT. As protein: CASSRDALTEAFF. The whole variable domain, remainder taken from reference TRBV11-3 and TRBJ1-1, is EAGVVQSPRYKIIEKKQPVAFWCNPISGHNTLYWYLQNLGQGPELLIRYENEEAVDDSQLPKDRFSAERLKGVDSTLKIQPAELGDSAVYLCASSRDALTEAFFGQGTRLTVV.